This passage covers 5 T cell receptor beta chains from one sample sequenced in a study of T-cell reconstitution after alpha-beta-depleted transplantation in children. Unique molecular identifiers were used to barcode this TCRbeta library. TCRdb passed the PCR reads through MiXCR, listing each CDR3 protein once. The top ten clones hold 25% to 30% of a sample with approximately 240,000 distinct CDR3 sequences, roughly 11% of them seen once. The specimen was PBMCs, collected before TCRalphabeta/CD19-depleted stem cell transplant. These receptors were collected from a child under two years old with acute myeloid leukemia, due to receive a stem cell transplant.

This clonotype has a count of ten or more. V and J are TRBV5-4 and TRBJ2-5; 12 nucleotides match TRBD2. Germline trimming cut 6 bases from V and 5 bases from J; bases unmatched to any gene: 11. This CDR3 has 16 amino acids. Per the germline V gene, CDR1 is SGHNT and CDR2 is YYREEE (reference sequence). As DNA, the CDR3 is TGTGCCAGCACCTGGGGGGCTAGCGGGAGGGGCGAGACCCAGTACTTC. Amino acid sequence: CASTWGASGRGETQYF.

This rearrangement joins TRBV7-7 to TRBJ2-2; the D is unclear. Per germline, CDR1 SSHAT and CDR2 FNYEAQ (reference sequence). CDR3 length: 8 residues. Trimming removed 8 bases from V and 8 bases from J, with 0 bases in between. The CDR3 sequence: CASGELFF. CDR3 nucleotide sequence: TGTGCCAGCGGGGAGCTGTTTTTT.

There are many counts of this clonotype. The chain employs TRBV28 and TRBJ2-7; D could derive from TRBD1 or TRBD2 (5 bases each). CDR1 is MDHEN and CDR2 is SYDVKM in the germline V gene. Trimming shortened V by 6 bases and J by 0 bases, and 9 bases separated the two germline ends. This CDR3 has 13 amino acids. Written as DNA, the CDR3 is TGTGCCAGCAGACTAGACAGCTCCTACGAGCAGTACTTC. Its translation: CASRLDSSYEQYF.

This clonotype was seen repeatedly, ten times or more. The chain recombines TRBV29-1 with TRBJ1-4; D not resolved. Trimming shortened V by 7 bases and J by 4 bases, and 10 bases separated the two germline ends. The germline CDR1 and CDR2 sequences are SQVTM and ANQGSEA. The length of the CDR3 is 12 residues. CDR3 loop: CSAGRGNEKLFF. CDR3 DNA sequence: TGCAGCGCCGGTCGGGGTAATGAAAAACTGTTTTTT.

This clonotype was seen many times. This CDR3 reads CASSTGGPGYEQFF. In nucleotides, the CDR3 is TGTGCCAGCAGCACTGGAGGGCCGGGGTATGAGCAGTTCTTC. The chain joins TRBV11-3 to TRBJ2-1; D perhaps matches TRBD2 (6 bases). The ends were cut back, 5 bases at V and 8 bases at J, with 16 bases in the middle. The CDR3 is made up of 14 amino acids. From germline, CDR1 is SGHNT and CDR2 YENEEA.